These 9 T cell receptor beta chains came from one sample sequenced in a study of shared T cell receptors in the human thymus. TCRdb's table, derived via immunoSEQ multiplex PCR, lists solely in-frame clones and lacks some. In the table there are some 640,000 clones, about 89% of which are singletons. The same data also contributed to another study, on human thymus T cells.

The specimen was thymocytes. The receptor source for this set is a boy under two years old with a congenital heart defect.

V usage is TRBV5-6 and J usage is TRBJ1-1; 9 bases map to TRBD1. This CDR3 is 16 amino acids long. V was pared by 2 bases and J by 0 bases, with 5 bases of the junction left unmatched. Germline V gene lookup returns CDR1 SGHDT and CDR2 YYEEEE. In nucleotides, the CDR3 is TGTGCCAGCAGCTTCGGGACAGGGATGATGAACACTGAAGCTTTCTTT. This encodes CASSFGTGMMNTEAFF.

The chain employs TRBV4-3 and TRBJ1-6; 8 bases are shared with TRBD1. Germline CDR1 is LGHNA and CDR2 is YSLEER. CDR3 length: 16 amino acids. After removal of 3 bases from V and 9 bases from J, the junction contained 10 bases not matched to a gene. CDR3 region: CASSHSSGRGLSPLHF. Here the CDR3 DNA reads TGCGCCAGCAGCCACTCGTCGGGCAGGGGGCTTTCACCCCTCCACTTT.

The CDR3 DNA reads TGTGCCAGTACCACCGGCGGGAACACAGATACGCAGTATTTT. It is translated as CASTTGGNTDTQYF. The chain joins TRBV7-6 to TRBJ2-3; D might be TRBD2 (6 bases). Germline assignment: CDR1 SGHVS and CDR2 FNYEAQ. The germline V and J ends were trimmed by 9 bases and 2 bases, with 15 bases remaining between them. The CDR3 has 14 amino acids.

This clone was seen a handful of times. The V call is TRBV10-3, the J call TRBJ2-7, with D tentatively TRBD1 (6 bases). The CDR3 runs to 13 residues. Germline values: CDR1 ENHRY, CDR2 SYGVKD. The V end was cut by 6 bases, the J end by 3 bases, with 12 bases between. Written as DNA, the CDR3 is TGTGCCATCAGGAGGGACACCGTCTACGAGCAGTACTTC. Amino acids: CAIRRDTVYEQYF.

This clone showed up just a few times. This chain joins TRBV5-1 and TRBJ1-4, with 10 nucleotides matching TRBD1. This CDR3 comprises 15 residues. Germline V gene sequence: CDR1 SGHRS, CDR2 YFSETQ. The J segment lost 3 bases and the V segment lost 4 bases, leaving 3 bases of the junction unmatched. The CDR3 DNA is TGCGCCAGCAGCCCAGGGACAGGGGCTAATGAAAAACTGTTTTTT. This sequence encodes CASSPGTGANEKLFF.

The chain recombines TRBV30 with TRBJ2-7, with D possibly being TRBD1 (6 bases). CDR1 is GTSNPN, CDR2 SVGIG, per germline (reference sequence). This CDR3 contains 20 residues. The V end lost 3 bases, the J end lost 2 bases, and 32 bases lay between the germline ends. As DNA, the CDR3 is TGTGCCTGGAGCCCCCCGGGACACCAGGTGAGAGGAGAGCGGACCTACGAGCAGTACTTC. Protein: CAWSPPGHQVRGERTYEQYF.

This clone was recorded only once. This sequence joins TRBV7-8 and TRBJ1-4, with 7 bases matching TRBD1. Per germline, CDR1 SGHVS and CDR2 FQNEAQ. Trimming took 3 bases from V and 11 from J; bases not matched to a gene: 21. This CDR3 is built from 18 residues. CDR3 protein: CASSFTTGHIFDVEKLFF. CDR3 DNA sequence: TGTGCCAGCAGCTTCACGACAGGGCACATTTTCGATGTCGAGAAACTGTTTTTT.

The chain has TRBV19 and TRBJ2-7, with D maybe TRBD1 (6 bases). The CDR3 is 16 amino acids. Germline assignment: CDR1 LNHDA and CDR2 SQIVND (reference sequence). The V gene lost 0 bases and the J gene lost 2 bases, with 14 bases spanning the gap. The CDR3 loop reads CASSIDREGGAYEQYF. CDR3 sequence (DNA): TGTGCCAGTAGTATAGATCGCGAAGGGGGTGCCTACGAGCAGTACTTC.

The J gene is TRBJ1-1, the V gene TRBV14; tentative D call: TRBD1 (5 bases). Trimming took off 2 bases at V and 2 bases at J, with 12 bases between the two ends. The CDR3 consists of 15 residues. CDR1 and CDR2 (germline): SGHDN, FVKESK. CDR3 bases: TGTGCCAGCAGCCAACAGGGCAAGGGAAACACTGAAGCTTTCTTT. Protein sequence: CASSQQGKGNTEAFF. The full variable domain, with the rest looked up from reference TRBV14 and TRBJ1-1, is EAGVTQFPSHSVIEKGQTVTLRCDPISGHDNLYWYRRVMGKEIKFLLHFVKESKQDESGMPNNRFLAERTGGTYSTLKVQPAELEDSGVYFCASSQQGKGNTEAFFGQGTRLTVV.